A selection of T cell receptor beta chains follows, all from one sample in a study of blood T cell repertoires in COVID-19. The method was immunoSEQ multiplex PCR; TCRdb's version includes in-frame clones alone and lacks a portion of them. The sample includes 200,000 to 300,000 clones, about 82% of them seen just once. The specimen was peripheral blood. The receptors here all came from a woman aged 60 to 75 with active or convalescent COVID-19. CDR3s include the opening cysteine and the closing phenylalanine or tryptophan. The order of the fields is CDR3 DNA, CDR3 protein, J gene, V gene, clone size, D gene. D genes are given only for firm matches. Clone sizes are given selectively: once, few, many, or a class where the clone is expanded.

DNA: TGTGCCAGCAGCCCGACTAGCGGGAGGTGGATAGATACGCAGTATTTT
CDR3: CASSPTSGRWIDTQYF
J: TRBJ2-3
V: TRBV14
size: .
D: TRBD2

DNA: TGCAGTGCACCTAGGTGGGTTGAGCACTTC
CDR3: CSAPRWVEHF
J: TRBJ2-5
V: TRBV20-1
size: .
D: .

DNA: TGTGCCAGCAGGGAGACAGGGGCTCAGCCCCAGCATTTT
CDR3: CASRETGAQPQHF
J: TRBJ1-5
V: TRBV6-5
size: few
D: TRBD1

DNA: TGTGCCAGCAGCCAAGCAACGGGACAGGGAGCTTACGGCCAGTACTTC
CDR3: CASSQATGQGAYGQYF
J: TRBJ2-5
V: TRBV14
size: few
D: TRBD1

DNA: TGTGCCAGTAGTTCCCCTGGACTAGCGGGAACCACAGATACGCAGTATTTT
CDR3: CASSSPGLAGTTDTQYF
J: TRBJ2-3
V: TRBV19
size: .
D: TRBD2

DNA: TGTGCCAGTAGTATGTACCGGGTCACCCGCACCGGGGAGCTGTTTTTT
CDR3: CASSMYRVTRTGELFF
J: TRBJ2-2
V: TRBV19
size: .
D: .

DNA: TGTGCCAGCAGTCAGCGGGGCAGCTCCTACAATGAGCAGTTCTTC
CDR3: CASSQRGSSYNEQFF
J: TRBJ2-1
V: TRBV6-5
size: .
D: TRBD2

DNA: TGTGCCAGTAGTCCCGGGTCAGATTCACCCCTCCACTTT
CDR3: CASSPGSDSPLHF
J: TRBJ1-6
V: TRBV19
size: few
D: .

DNA: TGTGCCAGCAGCCAAGCTAGGACAACTAAGGAGGGCTACACCTTC
CDR3: CASSQARTTKEGYTF
J: TRBJ1-2
V: TRBV14
size: .
D: .

DNA: TGTGCCAGCAGTCCCGGCTGGGGAGCAGATACGCAGTATTTT
CDR3: CASSPGWGADTQYF
J: TRBJ2-3
V: TRBV6-5
size: .
D: .

DNA: TGTGCCAGCAGTGAAGGCCCAGGGGGGCATTCACCCCTCCACTTT
CDR3: CASSEGPGGHSPLHF
J: TRBJ1-6
V: TRBV6-1
size: .
D: TRBD1

DNA: TGTGCCAGCAGCTTAGTGGGCGCCGGAGAAGCTTTCTTT
CDR3: CASSLVGAGEAFF
J: TRBJ1-1
V: TRBV11-3
size: .
D: .

DNA: TGTGCCAGCAGCCTACGGCTAGCGGGAGGTAGCTCCTACAATGAGCAGTTCTTC
CDR3: CASSLRLAGGSSYNEQFF
J: TRBJ2-1
V: TRBV7-3
size: .
D: TRBD2

DNA: TGTGCCATAAGGACAGGGGGGGACGATGGCTACACCTTC
CDR3: CAIRTGGDDGYTF
J: TRBJ1-2
V: TRBV7-9
size: .
D: TRBD1

DNA: TGTGCCAGCTCACCACCAGAAGGGGGCAGGAAGACCCAGTACTTC
CDR3: CASSPPEGGRKTQYF
J: TRBJ2-5
V: TRBV18
size: once
D: TRBD1

DNA: TGTGCCAGCAGCCGGACAGGGAATAAGAACACCATATATTTT
CDR3: CASSRTGNKNTIYF
J: TRBJ1-3
V: TRBV7-8
size: .
D: TRBD1

DNA: TGTGCCAGCAGTTCCCGGCAGGTTAGACACGAGCAGTACTTC
CDR3: CASSSRQVRHEQYF
J: TRBJ2-7
V: TRBV27
size: .
D: .

DNA: TGTGCCAGCAGTGACGGGGGACAGGGATTATACAATGAGCAGTTCTTC
CDR3: CASSDGGQGLYNEQFF
J: TRBJ2-1
V: TRBV6-1
size: .
D: TRBD1

DNA: TGTGCCAGTAGTACTATCCGCGACAGGGGCTACGAGCAGTACTTC
CDR3: CASSTIRDRGYEQYF
J: TRBJ2-7
V: TRBV19
size: .
D: TRBD1

DNA: TGCGCCAGCAGCTTGGGGCTAGCGGGAGGGAACTACGAGCAGTACTTC
CDR3: CASSLGLAGGNYEQYF
J: TRBJ2-7
V: TRBV5-1
size: few
D: TRBD2

DNA: TGTGCCAGCAGCCAAGATTCCCCTGGGGAGAGGGGGCGTGCTGAAGCTTTCTTT
CDR3: CASSQDSPGERGRAEAFF
J: TRBJ1-1
V: TRBV3-1/TRBV3-2
size: .
D: TRBD1

DNA: TGTGCCAGCAGTTTACGAGGCGCGGGAATTTTGTACGAGCAGTACTTC
CDR3: CASSLRGAGILYEQYF
J: TRBJ2-7
V: TRBV27
size: .
D: .

DNA: TGTGCCAGCAGCCTGACAGGGATTTCCTACGAGCAGTACTTC
CDR3: CASSLTGISYEQYF
J: TRBJ2-7
V: TRBV28
size: .
D: TRBD1

DNA: TGCGCCAGCAGCTTTAAAGGGGACTACGAGCAGTACTTC
CDR3: CASSFKGDYEQYF
J: TRBJ2-7
V: TRBV5-1
size: .
D: .

DNA: TGTGCCAGCAGCGGGGGGACAGTCGTACCTGCAACTAATGAAAAACTGTTTTTT
CDR3: CASSGGTVVPATNEKLFF
J: TRBJ1-4
V: TRBV11-2
size: .
D: TRBD1

DNA: TGTGCCAGCAGCCCCCGGACAGGGGACGAGCAGTACTTC
CDR3: CASSPRTGDEQYF
J: TRBJ2-7
V: TRBV13
size: few
D: TRBD1

DNA: TGTGCCAGCAGCTACAGTTATAATGAGCAGTTCTTC
CDR3: CASSYSYNEQFF
J: TRBJ2-1
V: TRBV5-6
size: .
D: .

DNA: TGTGCCAGCAGCCTCGGGCCGGGGGGAAACATTCAGTACTTC
CDR3: CASSLGPGGNIQYF
J: TRBJ2-4
V: TRBV7-2
size: .
D: TRBD2

DNA: TGTGCCAGCAGCTCTTTGCGGGGGAGCACAGATACGCAGTATTTT
CDR3: CASSSLRGSTDTQYF
J: TRBJ2-3
V: TRBV7-9
size: .
D: TRBD2

DNA: TGTGCCAGCAGCCAGCTAATACCCACAGATACGCAGTATTTT
CDR3: CASSQLIPTDTQYF
J: TRBJ2-3
V: TRBV3-1/TRBV3-2
size: few
D: .

DNA: TGTGCCAGCAGCGTATCGGGACAGGGTCAGACCCAGTACTTC
CDR3: CASSVSGQGQTQYF
J: TRBJ2-5
V: TRBV9
size: .
D: TRBD1

DNA: TGCGCCAGCAGGGAACAGGGAGATCAGCCCCAGCATTTT
CDR3: CASREQGDQPQHF
J: TRBJ1-5
V: TRBV10-2
size: .
D: .

DNA: TGTGCCAGCAGCCAAGGGGGGCGCCTCGGGAACACTGAAGCTTTCTTT
CDR3: CASSQGGRLGNTEAFF
J: TRBJ1-1
V: TRBV3-1/TRBV3-2
size: .
D: .

DNA: TGTGCCAGTAAGAGGCAGAAGGACACAGATACGCAGTATTTT
CDR3: CASKRQKDTDTQYF
J: TRBJ2-3
V: TRBV19
size: .
D: .

DNA: TGTGCCAGCAGCTTCATGACAGAGAACACTGAAGCTTTCTTT
CDR3: CASSFMTENTEAFF
J: TRBJ1-1
V: TRBV7-2
size: .
D: .

DNA: TGTGCCAGCAGCCTTGATGGGAGGGCCGGGGAGACCCAGTACTTC
CDR3: CASSLDGRAGETQYF
J: TRBJ2-5
V: TRBV3-1/TRBV3-2
size: .
D: TRBD2

DNA: TGTGCCAGCAGTTTCTGGGGATCGGGACAATATAGCAATCAGCCCCAGCATTTT
CDR3: CASSFWGSGQYSNQPQHF
J: TRBJ1-5
V: TRBV28
size: .
D: .

DNA: TGTGCCAGCTCAACTCTAAACAATGAGCAGTTCTTC
CDR3: CASSTLNNEQFF
J: TRBJ2-1
V: TRBV18
size: .
D: .

DNA: TGTGCCAGCAGTGAATTGGGACTAGGAGCTGAGCAGTTCTTC
CDR3: CASSELGLGAEQFF
J: TRBJ2-1
V: TRBV6-1
size: .
D: TRBD2

DNA: TGTGCCAGCAGTGACAGTCAAGAGACCCAGTACTTC
CDR3: CASSDSQETQYF
J: TRBJ2-5
V: TRBV2
size: once
D: .

DNA: TGTGCCACCCGTCGAGGAGGGGACTCTGGGGCCAACGTCCTGACTTTC
CDR3: CATRRGGDSGANVLTF
J: TRBJ2-6
V: TRBV27
size: .
D: .

DNA: TGCGCCAGCAGCCGGGGACTAGCGGGAGGCCCCTCCACAGATACGCAGTATTTT
CDR3: CASSRGLAGGPSTDTQYF
J: TRBJ2-3
V: TRBV5-1
size: .
D: TRBD2

DNA: TGCGCCAGCAGCTTGATAGGGACAGGGTCGTATGGCTACACCTTC
CDR3: CASSLIGTGSYGYTF
J: TRBJ1-2
V: TRBV5-1
size: .
D: TRBD1

DNA: TGCGCCAGCAGCTTGGGGGGAGACTATGCGGGCTACACCTTC
CDR3: CASSLGGDYAGYTF
J: TRBJ1-2
V: TRBV5-1
size: once
D: .

DNA: TGCAGCGTTGGACAGGGTAACTACGAGCAGTACTTC
CDR3: CSVGQGNYEQYF
J: TRBJ2-7
V: TRBV29-1
size: .
D: TRBD1

DNA: TGTGCCAGCAGCCAAGATCCGACTCCTGGAAACACCATATATTTT
CDR3: CASSQDPTPGNTIYF
J: TRBJ1-3
V: TRBV3-1/TRBV3-2
size: .
D: .

DNA: TGTGCCGCCCTAGCGGAAGATGGATACGAGCAGTACTTC
CDR3: CAALAEDGYEQYF
J: TRBJ2-7
V: TRBV10-3
size: .
D: TRBD2